A selection of T cell receptor beta chains follows, all from one sample in a study of blood T cell repertoires in COVID-19. This table comes from immunoSEQ multiplex PCR, and its TCRdb copy is limited to in-frame clones, with some not included. This table has 150,000 to 200,000 clones, around 85% appearing once. The sample was peripheral blood. These receptor sequences come from a woman aged 55-69 years with COVID-19, enrolled during active disease. The CDR3 runs from the conserved cysteine through the conserved F or W. Fields, in order: J gene, clone size, V gene, D gene, CDR3 protein, CDR3 DNA. The D gene is left open where the match is weak. Not all rows give a size; the values are once, few, many and, for expanded clones, a class.

TRBJ2-5 | . | TRBV5-4 | TRBD2 | CASSFGTSRETQYF | TGTGCCAGCAGCTTCGGGACTAGCAGGGAGACCCAGTACTTC
TRBJ1-1 | . | TRBV4-1 | TRBD1 | CASSQDGTGRLNTEAFF | TGCGCCAGCAGCCAAGACGGGACAGGGCGGTTGAACACTGAAGCTTTCTTT
TRBJ2-2 | . | TRBV7-2 | . | CASSLIFGNTGELFF | TGTGCCAGCAGCTTAATTTTCGGGAACACCGGGGAGCTGTTTTTT
TRBJ1-1 | . | TRBV19 | TRBD1 | CASKRDRQNTEAFF | TGTGCCAGTAAGAGGGACAGGCAGAACACTGAAGCTTTCTTT
TRBJ1-2 | . | TRBV7-2 | . | CASSLGVAGPLGYTF | TGTGCCAGCAGCTTAGGGGTGGCGGGACCTCTGGGCTACACCTTC
TRBJ1-5 | few | TRBV3-1/TRBV3-2 | . | CASSRNPGGAGIYQPQHF | TGTGCCAGCAGCCGCAATCCTGGGGGGGCCGGAATTTATCAGCCCCAGCATTTT
TRBJ1-2 | once | TRBV5-4 | . | CASSFGNYGYTF | TGTGCCAGCAGCTTCGGGAACTATGGCTACACCTTC
TRBJ2-3 | . | TRBV14 | TRBD2 | CASSQRDYRILDTQYF | TGTGCCAGCAGCCAACGGGACTACCGCATACTTGATACGCAGTATTTT
TRBJ1-2 | . | TRBV5-6 | . | CASSLEGRSGYTF | TGTGCCAGCAGCTTGGAGGGGCGATCTGGCTACACCTTC
TRBJ1-2 | . | TRBV7-3 | TRBD1 | CASSLTGGNYGYTF | TGTGCCAGCAGCTTAACAGGGGGCAACTATGGCTACACCTTC
TRBJ2-5 | . | TRBV24-1 | TRBD1 | CATSDPTGGQSRTQYF | TGTGCCACCAGTGATCCGACAGGGGGACAGAGTCGGACCCAGTACTTC
TRBJ2-7 | . | TRBV19 | . | CASSRFSSYEQYF | TGTGCCAGTAGTAGATTTAGCTCCTACGAGCAGTACTTC
TRBJ2-5 | . | TRBV7-3 | . | CASSQRVQETQYF | TGTGCCAGCAGCCAGCGGGTCCAAGAGACCCAGTACTTC
TRBJ1-3 | . | TRBV27 | . | CASSLRPGDLNTIYF | TGTGCCAGCAGTTTACGGCCAGGCGACCTCAACACCATATATTTT
TRBJ2-7 | once | TRBV11-2 | . | CASSLNRVHEQYF | TGTGCCAGCAGCTTAAACAGGGTCCACGAGCAGTACTTC
TRBJ1-2 | . | TRBV19 | TRBD1 | CASSRGHRGGYGYTF | TGTGCCAGTAGTAGGGGGCACAGGGGTGGCTATGGCTACACCTTC
TRBJ2-7 | . | TRBV6-5 | . | CASRTRTESYEQYF | TGTGCCAGCAGGACCAGGACAGAATCCTACGAGCAGTACTTC
TRBJ1-4 | . | TRBV18 | TRBD1 | CASSRTGGKEKLFF | TGTGCCAGCTCAAGGACAGGGGGCAAGGAAAAACTGTTTTTT
TRBJ1-1 | . | TRBV30 | . | CAWSVSSVAEAFF | TGTGCCTGGAGTGTCTCCAGCGTCGCTGAAGCTTTCTTT